This T cell receptor beta chain is drawn from a study of type 1 regulatory T cells. The overall study: T-allo10 is an in vitro-generated, Tr1-enriched CD4 T cell product specific for alloantigen.

Comments on this clonotype: Its target is unknown.

Germline V lookup: CDR1 SGHRS, CDR2 YFSETQ. V was cut by 4 bases and J by 7 bases, with 14 bases left in between. CDR3 length: 13 residues. TCRdb fed the reads into MiXCR, producing one record per CDR3 protein. Of 25,000 or so distinct CDR3 sequences detected, around 70% appear once; the ten largest clones hold roughly 14%. Graft donor-derived T-allo10 cells were described as host-alloantigen-specific, anergic, and alloantigen-specifically suppressive. The origin of this receptor is a human donor in good health. The V call is TRBV5-1, the J call TRBJ1-2; unclear D gene. Material: cultured T cells, either the whole culture or a sorted T cell fraction (not recorded which). Noted subset: Tr1-enriched cell product generated in vitro against host alloantigens. This CDR3 reads CASSLGQAGGYTF. CDR3 DNA: TGCGCCAGCAGCCTTGGCCAGGCAGGTGGCTACACCTTC.